Below are 18 T cell receptor beta chains sequenced from a single sample in a study of CD8+ T cells in alopecia areata. Investigators isolated RNA and reverse transcribed it into cDNA to act as the sequencing template. Generated by immunoSEQ multiplex PCR, the TCRdb table keeps only in-frame clones and is missing some. The data contain about 190,000 clones, around three fifths of them singletons. Stated treatment: oral pan-JAK inhibitor, 5-10 mg twice daily. This material consisted of CD4+ T cells sorted from blood, taken around week 47, from a patient treated with tofacitinib. Receptors originate from a human donor with alopecia areata.

This chain joins TRBV23-1 and TRBJ1-1; TRBD1 might be the D (5 bases). TRBV23-1 is filed as an ORF, its function uncertain. Trimming took 6 bases from V and 2 from J, leaving 10 bases between them. CDR3 length: 13 residues. CDR3 DNA: TGCGCCAGCAGCTGGGGGACTAACACTGAAGCTTTCTTT. This sequence encodes CASSWGTNTEAFF.

This clone was detected a few times. The rearrangement joins TRBV2 to TRBJ1-2; D uncertain. Trimming left V 3 bases short and J 0 bases short, with 5 bases between. This CDR3 is built from 13 residues. Germline V gene lookup returns CDR1 SNHLY and CDR2 FYNNEI. CDR3 coding DNA: TGTGCCAGCAGTGAGGGAGCTAACTATGGCTACACCTTC. It specifies CASSEGANYGYTF.

This clone was seen a few times. V is TRBV29-1 and J is TRBJ2-2, with 9 bases aligning to TRBD1. This CDR3 is 15 amino acids long. V gave up 5 bases and J gave up 1 base; unmatched junction bases: 5. Germline assignment: CDR1 SQVTM and CDR2 ANQGSEA. CDR3 sequence: CSVRTGGLNTGELFF. CDR3 in DNA: TGCAGCGTTAGAACAGGGGGCCTGAACACCGGGGAGCTGTTTTTT.

The chain combines TRBV30 with TRBJ1-1; D remains ambiguous. Germline values: CDR1 GTSNPN, CDR2 SVGIG (reference sequence). The CDR3 totals 13 residues. Trimming removed 0 bases from V and 7 bases from J, with 12 bases in between. The CDR3 protein is CAWSVNLQNEAFF. As DNA, the CDR3 is TGTGCCTGGAGTGTGAATCTACAGAATGAAGCTTTCTTT.

This rearrangement joins TRBV20-1 to TRBJ1-4, with a tentative D call TRBD1 (5 bases). CDR3 size: 11 residues. Trimming removed 5 bases from V and 8 bases from J, with 9 bases in between. Germline assignment: CDR1 DFQATT and CDR2 SNEGSKA (reference sequence). Here the CDR3 DNA reads TGCAGTGCTGGTGGGGGGGAAAAACTGTTTTTT. This sequence encodes CSAGGGEKLFF.

The chain uses TRBV23-1 and TRBJ1-5; 8 bases match TRBD1. TRBV23-1 is reported as an ORF; its role is uncertain. V trimming: 4 bases; J trimming: 0 bases; junction bases outside the gene matches: 11. The CDR3 contains 18 residues. The DNA for the CDR3 is TGCGCCAGCAGTCCCGCGGACAGGGATAGCTTTAGCAATCAGCCCCAGCATTTT. It translates to CASSPADRDSFSNQPQHF.

There are many counts of this clone. The chain employs TRBV19 and TRBJ2-1; 10 nucleotides agree with TRBD1. The germline CDR1 and CDR2 sequences are LNHDA and SQIVND (reference sequence). With 5 bases clipped from V and 8 bases from J, the junction kept 6 bases outside the gene matches. This CDR3 is built from 14 residues. CDR3 bases: TGTGCCAGTAGTGGAGGACAGGGGGTCCATGAGCAGTTCTTC. Amino acids: CASSGGQGVHEQFF.

The chain uses TRBV4-3 and TRBJ2-6, with a tentative D call TRBD2 (7 bases). The V end lost 1 base, the J end lost 0 bases, and 19 bases lay between the germline ends. This CDR3 comprises 20 residues. Germline loops: CDR1 LGHNA, CDR2 YSLEER. CDR3 amino acids: CASSQVYAGGPSSGANVLTF. The CDR3 coding sequence is TGCGCCAGCAGCCAAGTGTACGCCGGGGGGCCGTCCTCTGGGGCCAACGTCCTGACTTTC.

This chain uses TRBV10-3 with TRBJ2-1, with TRBD2 matching 12 bases. After removal of 4 bases from V and 7 bases from J, the junction contained 5 bases not matched to a gene. This CDR3 is built from 15 residues. From germline, CDR1 is ENHRY and CDR2 SYGVKD. CDR3 loop: CAISASGGAGNEQFF. CDR3 sequence (DNA): TGTGCCATCAGTGCTAGCGGGGGGGCAGGTAATGAGCAGTTCTTC.

V usage is TRBV4-3 and J usage is TRBJ2-2; D possibly matches TRBD1 or TRBD2 (5 bases each). V was clipped by 1 base and J by 4 bases, with 10 bases between them. Looked up from germline, CDR1 is LGHNA and CDR2 is YSLEER. This CDR3 region has 15 residues. The CDR3 here is CASSQVGPSTGELFF. The CDR3 region has the DNA TGCGCCAGCAGCCAAGTGGGACCGAGCACCGGGGAGCTGTTTTTT.

This clone was counted a few times. The chain has TRBV30 and TRBJ1-5; D is perhaps TRBD1 (5 bases). Germline V gives CDR1 GTSNPN, CDR2 SVGIG (reference sequence). The CDR3 covers 15 residues. Trimming took off 0 bases at V and 4 bases at J, with 13 bases between the two ends. The CDR3 DNA reads TGTGCCTGGAGTGTACTTGACAGCTTGAATCAGCCCCAGCATTTT. Encoded protein: CAWSVLDSLNQPQHF.

The rearrangement joins TRBV19 to TRBJ2-1, with D hard to call. V shed 5 bases and J shed 7 bases, with 6 bases lying between them. Germline V gene data show CDR1 as LNHDA and CDR2 as SQIVND (reference sequence). The CDR3 is 11 amino acids. For the CDR3, the DNA is TGTGCCAGTAGTCAAATGAATGAGCAGTTCTTC. It translates to CASSQMNEQFF.

Details on this clone: A far larger clone is one base from this, pointing to a likely read error. The chain couples TRBV4-3 to TRBJ1-1, with 7 bases lining up with TRBD1. The germline CDR1 and CDR2 sequences are LGHNA and YSLEER. The CDR3 contains 14 residues. V trimming: 5 bases; J trimming: 1 base; junction bases outside the gene matches: 4. In DNA, the CDR3 is TGCGCCAGCAGCTCGGGACAGCCGAACACTGAAGCTTTCTTT. Residues: CASSSGQPNTEAFF.

J is TRBJ1-5 and V is TRBV27; TRBD1 aligns across 8 bases. Trimming removed 7 bases from V and 2 bases from J; junction bases left unmatched: 7. The germline gives CDR1 MNHEY, CDR2 SMNVEV (reference sequence). This CDR3 contains 15 residues. The DNA of the CDR3 is TGTGCCAGCACGCCAGGGGGCTTGGGCAATCAGCCCCAGCATTTT. Translated, it gives CASTPGGLGNQPQHF.

This clone has ten or more counts. The chain couples TRBV29-1 to TRBJ1-4; TRBD1 aligns across 7 bases. J gave up 4 bases and V 7 bases, and 12 bases lay outside the gene matches. The CDR3 is made up of 15 amino acids. From germline, CDR1 is SQVTM and CDR2 ANQGSEA. CDR3 sequence reads: CSAFYPGQLNEKLFF. The DNA of the CDR3 is TGCAGCGCCTTCTATCCGGGACAGCTTAATGAAAAACTGTTTTTT.

The chain carries TRBV4-3 and TRBJ2-3; 13 bases align to TRBD2. This CDR3 has 18 residues. Germline values: CDR1 LGHNA, CDR2 YSLEER. V was pared by 0 bases and J by 2 bases, with 5 bases of the junction left unmatched. The DNA for the CDR3 is TGCGCCAGCAGCCAAGATCGGGGACTAGCGGGGTTCACAGATACGCAGTATTTT. Translating it yields CASSQDRGLAGFTDTQYF.

The rearrangement uses TRBV27 and TRBJ2-5, with TRBD2 matching over 7 bases. This CDR3 region has 13 residues. Germline assignment: CDR1 MNHEY and CDR2 SMNVEV (reference sequence). V lost 6 bases to trimming and J lost 5 bases; unmatched junction nucleotides: 6. CDR3 amino acids: CASSTGGSETQYF. The CDR3 DNA follows: TGTGCCAGCAGCACGGGGGGTAGCGAGACCCAGTACTTC.

Only a few counts were recorded for this clone. The chain recombines TRBV15 with TRBJ2-5; a possible D gene is TRBD2 (5 bases). The CDR3 consists of 15 residues. The germline gives CDR1 LNHNV, CDR2 YYDKDF (reference sequence). V dropped 0 bases and J dropped 3 bases, with 11 bases sitting between them. The CDR3 nucleotides are TGTGCCACCAGCAGAGATCCCAAGACTAAAGAGACCCAGTACTTC. It yields the protein CATSRDPKTKETQYF.